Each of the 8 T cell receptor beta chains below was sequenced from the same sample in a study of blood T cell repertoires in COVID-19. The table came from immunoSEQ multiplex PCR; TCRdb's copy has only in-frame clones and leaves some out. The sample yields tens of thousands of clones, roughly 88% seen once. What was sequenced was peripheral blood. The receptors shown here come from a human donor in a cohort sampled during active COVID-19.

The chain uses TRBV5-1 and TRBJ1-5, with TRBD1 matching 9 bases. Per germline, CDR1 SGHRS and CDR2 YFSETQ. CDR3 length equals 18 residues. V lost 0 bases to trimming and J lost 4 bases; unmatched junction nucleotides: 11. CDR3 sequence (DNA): TGCGCCAGCAGCTTGGCCTGGCTGGGACAGGGCCGGAATCAGCCCCAGCATTTT. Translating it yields CASSLAWLGQGRNQPQHF.

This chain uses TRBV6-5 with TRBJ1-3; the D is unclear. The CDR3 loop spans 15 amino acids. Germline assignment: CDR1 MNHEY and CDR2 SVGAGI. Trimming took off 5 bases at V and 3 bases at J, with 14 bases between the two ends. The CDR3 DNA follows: TGTGCCAGCAGTCTGTTCAGCGTTGGTGGAAACACCATATATTTT. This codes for CASSLFSVGGNTIYF.

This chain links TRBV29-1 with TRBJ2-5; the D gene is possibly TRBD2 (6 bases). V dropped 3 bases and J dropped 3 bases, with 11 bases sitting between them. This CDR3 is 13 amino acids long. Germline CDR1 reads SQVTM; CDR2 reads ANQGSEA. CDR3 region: CSVEVPGEETQYF. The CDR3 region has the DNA TGCAGCGTTGAGGTTCCGGGAGAAGAGACCCAGTACTTC.

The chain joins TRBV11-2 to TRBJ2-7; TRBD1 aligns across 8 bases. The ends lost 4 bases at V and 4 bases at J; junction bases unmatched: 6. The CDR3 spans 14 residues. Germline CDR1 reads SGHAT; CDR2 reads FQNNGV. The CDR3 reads CASSSGTGFYEQYF. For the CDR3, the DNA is TGTGCCAGCAGCTCCGGGACAGGATTTTACGAGCAGTACTTC.

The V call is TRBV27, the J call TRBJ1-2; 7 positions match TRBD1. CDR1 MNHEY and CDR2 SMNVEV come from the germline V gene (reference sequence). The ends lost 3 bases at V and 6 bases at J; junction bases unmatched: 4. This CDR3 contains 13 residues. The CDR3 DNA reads TGTGCCAGCAGTTTCAAGGGGGCCGATGGCTACACCTTC. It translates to CASSFKGADGYTF.

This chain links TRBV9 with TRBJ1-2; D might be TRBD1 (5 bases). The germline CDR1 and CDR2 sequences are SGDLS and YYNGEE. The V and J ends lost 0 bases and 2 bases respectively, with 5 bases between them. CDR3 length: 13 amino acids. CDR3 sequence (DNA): TGTGCCAGCAGCGTAGCAGGGAACTATGGCTACACCTTC. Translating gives CASSVAGNYGYTF.

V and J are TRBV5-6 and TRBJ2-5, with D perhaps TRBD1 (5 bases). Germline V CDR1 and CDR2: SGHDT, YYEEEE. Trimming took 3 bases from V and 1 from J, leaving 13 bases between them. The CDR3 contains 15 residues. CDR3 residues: CASSSLAQGQETQYF. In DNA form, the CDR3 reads TGTGCCAGCAGCTCCTTGGCGCAGGGCCAAGAGACCCAGTACTTC.

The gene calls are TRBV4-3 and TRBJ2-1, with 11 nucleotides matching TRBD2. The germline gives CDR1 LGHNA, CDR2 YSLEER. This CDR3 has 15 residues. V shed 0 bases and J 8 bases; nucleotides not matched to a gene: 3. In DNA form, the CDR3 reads TGCGCCAGCAGCCAAGAAACTAGCGGGAGCCATGAGCAGTTCTTC. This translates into CASSQETSGSHEQFF.